Each of the 13 T cell receptor beta chains below was sequenced from the same sample in a study of blood T cell repertoires in COVID-19. Using immunoSEQ multiplex PCR, the repertoire was profiled, and TCRdb retains in-frame clones only, with some absent. The profile shows more than 65,000 clones, around 84% of them singletons. The specimen sequenced was peripheral blood. All receptors come from a woman in her 70s with acute or convalescent COVID-19.

V and J are TRBV15 and TRBJ1-4; D is perhaps TRBD1 (6 bases). The CDR3 is 16 amino acids. Germline assignment: CDR1 LNHNV and CDR2 YYDKDF (reference sequence). V was cut by 1 base and J by 1 base, with 10 bases left in between. The CDR3 sequence is CATSRVVTGTNEKLFF. CDR3 nucleotides: TGTGCCACCAGCAGAGTTGTGACAGGAACTAATGAAAAACTGTTTTTT.

This clone was seen a single time. This sequence joins TRBV7-7 and TRBJ2-5; 7 nucleotides agree with TRBD2. The CDR3 runs 15 residues. CDR1 is SSHAT and CDR2 is FNYEAQ in the germline V gene (reference sequence). V was pared by 1 base and J by 1 base, with 3 bases of the junction left unmatched. The CDR3 here is CASSLVRGSQETQYF. CDR3 nucleotide sequence: TGTGCCAGCAGCTTAGTTCGCGGGAGCCAAGAGACCCAGTACTTC.

The chain carries TRBV5-5 and TRBJ2-7; the match to TRBD1 covers 7 bases. V lost 4 bases to trimming and J lost 3 bases; unmatched junction nucleotides: 10. CDR3 length equals 15 residues. From germline, CDR1 is SGHKS and CDR2 YYEKEE (reference sequence). The CDR3, as DNA: TGTGCCAGCAGCACACCGGGACAGCCCTTCTACGAGCAGTACTTC. Protein sequence: CASSTPGQPFYEQYF.

This clone was counted only a few times. The rearrangement links TRBV10-2 to TRBJ2-7, with TRBD2 identical over 7 bases. The CDR3 covers 14 residues. Trimming took 6 bases from V and 4 from J; bases not matched to a gene: 9. Germline V gene data show CDR1 as WSHSY and CDR2 as SAAADI. CDR3 loop: CASSRDPSGYEQYF. CDR3 coding DNA: TGCGCCAGCAGCCGAGATCCTAGCGGATACGAGCAGTACTTC.

The chain couples TRBV6-1 to TRBJ2-7; the match to TRBD1 covers 11 bases. This CDR3 region has 16 residues. Germline V gives CDR1 MNHNS, CDR2 SASEGT. Germline trimming cut 3 bases from V and 6 bases from J; bases unmatched to any gene: 10. CDR3 region: CASSDVRAGTGGEQYF. For the CDR3, the DNA is TGTGCCAGCAGTGACGTAAGAGCTGGGACAGGGGGCGAGCAGTACTTC.

This sequence joins TRBV7-2 and TRBJ2-7, with a tentative D call TRBD2 (6 bases). Germline V gene lookup returns CDR1 SGHTA and CDR2 FQGNSA. CDR3 length: 15 residues. Trimming took off 5 bases at V and 4 bases at J, with 18 bases between the two ends. DNA for the CDR3: TGTGCCAGCAGCGCCATGCCGGGACTCCAGTACGAGCAGTACTTC. It codes for CASSAMPGLQYEQYF. Based on the CDR3 plus reference TRBV7-2 and TRBJ2-7, the full variable domain is GAGVSQSPSNKVTEKGKDVELRCDPISGHTALYWYRQSLGQGLEFLIYFQGNSAPDKSGLPSDRFSAERTGGSVSTLTIQRTQQEDSAVYLCASSAMPGLQYEQYFGPGTRLTVT.

This chain joins TRBV10-3 and TRBJ1-1; tentative D call: TRBD1 (6 bases). The V gene's germline CDR1 is ENHRY and CDR2 SYGVKD. The germline V and J ends were trimmed by 5 bases and 6 bases, with 16 bases remaining between them. The CDR3 totals 14 residues. CDR3 loop: CAISRGGLGAEAFF. The CDR3, as DNA: TGTGCCATCAGTCGGGGGGGGCTAGGAGCTGAAGCTTTCTTT.

The V gene is TRBV18, the J gene TRBJ2-6, with 9 bases that match TRBD1. The ends lost 5 bases at V and 0 bases at J; junction bases unmatched: 14. The CDR3 consists of 20 residues. The germline gives CDR1 KGHSH, CDR2 LQKENI. CDR3 coding DNA: TGTGCCAGCTCATCCGCATACCCAGGGACAGGGAGCTCTGGGGCCAACGTCCTGACTTTC. It encodes CASSSAYPGTGSSGANVLTF.

The chain joins TRBV2 to TRBJ1-2; the match to TRBD1 covers 8 bases. Germline CDR1 and CDR2: SNHLY and FYNNEI. The CDR3 consists of 14 residues. V was pared by 5 bases and J by 8 bases, with 10 bases of the junction left unmatched. CDR3 protein: CASSPGGLLRGYTF. The CDR3 bases are TGTGCCAGCAGTCCAGGGGGCCTGCTTAGAGGCTACACCTTC.

The chain carries TRBV7-8 and TRBJ1-2; 8 bases match TRBD1. Trimming cost V 5 bases and J 5 bases; bases outside gene matches: 4. The CDR3 totals 13 residues. Germline V gives CDR1 SGHVS, CDR2 FQNEAQ. The CDR3 nucleotides read TGTGCCAGCAGCCCGACAGGGGTGTATGGCTACACCTTC. It codes for CASSPTGVYGYTF.

This chain joins TRBV12-3 or TRBV12-4 and TRBJ1-6, with 8 nucleotides matching TRBD1. The ends lost 8 bases at V and 8 bases at J; junction bases unmatched: 2. The CDR3 loop spans 12 amino acids. In DNA, the CDR3 is TGTGCCAGCGGACAGGGATATTCACCCCTCCACTTT. It specifies CASGQGYSPLHF.

The J gene is TRBJ2-3, the V gene TRBV9; TRBD2 matches 8 bases. From germline, CDR1 is SGDLS and CDR2 YYNGEE. J was trimmed by 3 bases and V by 3 bases; bases with no gene match: 6. CDR3 length: 15 amino acids. CDR3 residues: CASSGVTGGTDTQYF. The CDR3 DNA follows: TGTGCCAGCAGCGGAGTAACGGGAGGGACAGATACGCAGTATTTT.

The CDR3 nucleotides are TGTGCCAGCGGACAGAATGGCTACACCTTC. As protein: CASGQNGYTF. The V gene is TRBV2, the J gene TRBJ1-2, with D possibly TRBD1 on 6 matching bases. The CDR3 runs to 10 residues. V lost 8 bases and J lost 6, with 7 bases in between. The germline gives CDR1 SNHLY, CDR2 FYNNEI.